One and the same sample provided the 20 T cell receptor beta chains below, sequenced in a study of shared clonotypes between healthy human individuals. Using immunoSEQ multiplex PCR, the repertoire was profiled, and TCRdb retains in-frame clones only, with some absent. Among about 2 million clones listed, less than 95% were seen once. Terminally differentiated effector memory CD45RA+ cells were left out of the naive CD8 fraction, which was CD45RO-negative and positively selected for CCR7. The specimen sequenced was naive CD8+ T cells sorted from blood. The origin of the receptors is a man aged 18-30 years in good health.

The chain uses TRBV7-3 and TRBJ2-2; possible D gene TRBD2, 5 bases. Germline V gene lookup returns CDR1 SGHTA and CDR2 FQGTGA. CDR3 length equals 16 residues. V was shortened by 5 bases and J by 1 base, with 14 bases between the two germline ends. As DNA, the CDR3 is TGTGCCAGCAGCGAAGTCCCTAGCATGAACACCGGGGAGCTGTTTTTT. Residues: CASSEVPSMNTGELFF.

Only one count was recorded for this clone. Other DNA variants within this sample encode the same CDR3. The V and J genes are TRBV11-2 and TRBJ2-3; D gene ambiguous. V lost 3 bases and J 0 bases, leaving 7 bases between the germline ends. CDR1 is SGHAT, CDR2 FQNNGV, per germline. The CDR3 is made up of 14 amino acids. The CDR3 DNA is TGTGCCAGCAGCTTTTCGGGTAGCACAGATACGCAGTATTTT. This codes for CASSFSGSTDTQYF.

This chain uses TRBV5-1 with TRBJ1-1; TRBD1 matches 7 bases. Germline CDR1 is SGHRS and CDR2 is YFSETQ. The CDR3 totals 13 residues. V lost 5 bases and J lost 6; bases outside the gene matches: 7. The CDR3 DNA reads TGCGCCAGCAGTCCTACAGGGGACCCTGAAGCTTTCTTT. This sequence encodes CASSPTGDPEAFF.

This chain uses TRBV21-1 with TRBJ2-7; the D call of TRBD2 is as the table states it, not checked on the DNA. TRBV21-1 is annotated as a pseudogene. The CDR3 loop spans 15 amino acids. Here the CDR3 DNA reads TGTGCCAACTCAGTCGGGCGGGAGGGCCCGTACGAGCAGTACTTC. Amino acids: CANSVGREGPYEQYF.

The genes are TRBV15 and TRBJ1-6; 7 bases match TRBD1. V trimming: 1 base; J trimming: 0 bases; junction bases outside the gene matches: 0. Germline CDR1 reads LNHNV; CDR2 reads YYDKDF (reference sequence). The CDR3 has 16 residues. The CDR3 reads CATSRGDSSYNSPLHF. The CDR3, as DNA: TGTGCCACCAGCAGAGGGGACAGCTCCTATAATTCACCCCTCCACTTT.

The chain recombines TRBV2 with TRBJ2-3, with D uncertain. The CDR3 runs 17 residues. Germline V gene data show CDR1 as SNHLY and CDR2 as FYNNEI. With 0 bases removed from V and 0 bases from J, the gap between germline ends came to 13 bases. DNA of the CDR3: TGTGCCAGCAGTGAAGCAATTATCACATATAGCACAGATACGCAGTATTTT. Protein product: CASSEAIITYSTDTQYF.

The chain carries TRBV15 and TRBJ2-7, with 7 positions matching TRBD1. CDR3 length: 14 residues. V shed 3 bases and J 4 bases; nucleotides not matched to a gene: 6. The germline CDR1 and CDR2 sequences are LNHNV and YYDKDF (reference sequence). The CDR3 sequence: CATSSPGTDYEQYF. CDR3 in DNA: TGTGCCACCAGCAGTCCCGGGACAGATTACGAGCAGTACTTC.

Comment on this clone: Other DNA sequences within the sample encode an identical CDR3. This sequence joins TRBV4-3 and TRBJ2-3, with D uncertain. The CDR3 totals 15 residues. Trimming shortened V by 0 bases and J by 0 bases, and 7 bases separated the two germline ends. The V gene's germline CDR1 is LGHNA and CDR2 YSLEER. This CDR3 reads CASSQDRSSTDTQYF. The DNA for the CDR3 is TGCGCCAGCAGCCAAGATCGGAGCAGCACAGATACGCAGTATTTT.

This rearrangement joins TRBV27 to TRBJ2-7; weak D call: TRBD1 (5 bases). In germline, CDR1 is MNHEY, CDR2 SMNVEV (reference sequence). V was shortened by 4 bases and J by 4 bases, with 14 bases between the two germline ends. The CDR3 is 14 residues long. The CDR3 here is CASSWKQAEYEQYF. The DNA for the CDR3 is TGTGCCAGCAGTTGGAAACAGGCAGAATACGAGCAGTACTTC.

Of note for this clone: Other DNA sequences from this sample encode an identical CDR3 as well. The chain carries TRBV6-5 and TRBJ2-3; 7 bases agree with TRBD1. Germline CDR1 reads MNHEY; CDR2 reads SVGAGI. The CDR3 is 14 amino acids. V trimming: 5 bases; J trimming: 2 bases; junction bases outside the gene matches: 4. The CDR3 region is CASSPGGSTDTQYF. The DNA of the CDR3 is TGTGCCAGCAGTCCAGGGGGATCCACAGATACGCAGTATTTT.

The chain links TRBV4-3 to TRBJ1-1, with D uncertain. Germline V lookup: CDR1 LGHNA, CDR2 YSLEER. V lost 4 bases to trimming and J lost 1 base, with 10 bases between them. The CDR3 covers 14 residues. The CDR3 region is CASSPAEENTEAFF. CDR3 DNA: TGCGCCAGCAGCCCCGCAGAAGAGAACACTGAAGCTTTCTTT.

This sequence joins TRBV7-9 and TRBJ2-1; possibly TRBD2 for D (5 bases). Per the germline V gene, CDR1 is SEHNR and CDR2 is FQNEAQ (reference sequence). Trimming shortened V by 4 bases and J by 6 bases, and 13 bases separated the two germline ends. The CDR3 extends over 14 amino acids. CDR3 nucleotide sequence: TGTGCCAGCAGCTATATGGACGGGGTCAATGAGCAGTTCTTC. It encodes CASSYMDGVNEQFF.

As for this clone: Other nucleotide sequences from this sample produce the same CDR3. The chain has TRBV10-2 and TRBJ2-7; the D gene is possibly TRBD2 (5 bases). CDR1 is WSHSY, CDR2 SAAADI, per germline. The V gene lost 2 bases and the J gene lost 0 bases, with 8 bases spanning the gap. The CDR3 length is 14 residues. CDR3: CASSESGSSYEQYF. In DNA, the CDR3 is TGCGCCAGCAGTGAGAGCGGAAGCTCCTACGAGCAGTACTTC.

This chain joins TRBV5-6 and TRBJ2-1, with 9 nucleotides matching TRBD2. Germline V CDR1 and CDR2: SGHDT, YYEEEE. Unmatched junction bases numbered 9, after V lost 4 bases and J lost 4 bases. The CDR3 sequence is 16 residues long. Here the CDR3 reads CASSPMTSGPYNEQFF. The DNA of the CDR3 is TGTGCCAGCAGCCCCATGACTAGCGGCCCGTACAATGAGCAGTTCTTC.

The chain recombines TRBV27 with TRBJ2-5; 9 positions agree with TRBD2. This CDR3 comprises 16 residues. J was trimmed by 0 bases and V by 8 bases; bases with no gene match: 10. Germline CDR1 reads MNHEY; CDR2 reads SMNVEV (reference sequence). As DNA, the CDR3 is TGTGCCAGCTGTTGTGCGGGGGGGCAGTACCAAGAGACCCAGTACTTC. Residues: CASCCAGGQYQETQYF.

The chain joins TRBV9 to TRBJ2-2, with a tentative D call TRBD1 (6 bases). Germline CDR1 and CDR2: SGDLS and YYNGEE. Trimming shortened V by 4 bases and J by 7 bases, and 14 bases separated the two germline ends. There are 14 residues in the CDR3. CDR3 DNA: TGTGCCAGCAGCTCACAGGGTATGGTCGGGGAGCTGTTTTTT. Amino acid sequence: CASSSQGMVGELFF.

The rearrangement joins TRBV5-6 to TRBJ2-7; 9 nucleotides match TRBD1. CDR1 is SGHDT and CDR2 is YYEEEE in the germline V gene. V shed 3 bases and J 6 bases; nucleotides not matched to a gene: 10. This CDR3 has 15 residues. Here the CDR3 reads CASSSPGQGVPEQYF. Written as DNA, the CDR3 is TGTGCCAGCAGCTCCCCGGGACAGGGAGTACCCGAGCAGTACTTC.

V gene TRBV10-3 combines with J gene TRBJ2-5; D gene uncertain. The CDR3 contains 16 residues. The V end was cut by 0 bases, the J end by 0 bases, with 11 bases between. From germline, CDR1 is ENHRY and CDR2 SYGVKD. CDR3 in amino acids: CAISESSRMYQETQYF. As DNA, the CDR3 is TGTGCCATCAGTGAGTCAAGTAGGATGTACCAAGAGACCCAGTACTTC.

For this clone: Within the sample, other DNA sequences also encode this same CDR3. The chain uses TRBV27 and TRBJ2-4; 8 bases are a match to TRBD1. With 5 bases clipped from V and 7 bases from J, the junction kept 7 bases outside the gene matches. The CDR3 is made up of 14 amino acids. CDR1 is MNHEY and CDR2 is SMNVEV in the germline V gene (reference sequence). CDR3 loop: CASSLGQGRNIQYF. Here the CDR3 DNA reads TGTGCCAGCAGTCTAGGACAGGGAAGGAACATTCAGTACTTC.

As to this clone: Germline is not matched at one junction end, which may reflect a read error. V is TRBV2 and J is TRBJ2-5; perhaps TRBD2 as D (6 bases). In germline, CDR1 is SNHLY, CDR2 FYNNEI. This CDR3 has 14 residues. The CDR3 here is CASREGLIQETQYF. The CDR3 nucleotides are TGTGCCAGCAGAGAAGGACTAATTCAAGAGACCCAGTACTTC.